This T cell receptor (beta chain) was recovered during a study of identical twins. Whole-study results and caveats: Analyses based on zero insertions could be partly confounded by invariant MAIT and iNKT cells.

TCRdb processed the 5' RACE reads anew with MiXCR; each CDR3 protein has one entry. The sample includes 350,000 to 500,000 distinct CDR3 sequences, under 20% of them seen just once. Details on this clonotype: The target antigen is unknown.

Trimming at V came to 0 bases and at J to 12 bases, leaving 7 bases not matched to a gene. The CDR3 spans 15 residues. Germline CDR1 is LGHNA and CDR2 is YSLEER. Sequencing input: naive T cells sorted from blood. This rearrangement joins TRBV4-3 to TRBJ2-1, with 11 bases matching TRBD2. This TCR came from a man over 45 in good health. This CDR3 reads CASSQEIAGGAGQFF. The CDR3 DNA sequence: TGCGCCAGCAGCCAAGAGATAGCGGGGGGGGCGGGGCAGTTCTTC.